Following are 2 T cell receptor beta chains from one sample sequenced in a study of cytomegalovirus exposure and HLA in healthy donors. The PCR was carried out with 60 Vbeta primers and 13 Jbeta primers. Some clones are missing from TCRdb's copy, which holds only in-frame ones; the method was immunoSEQ multiplex PCR. The sample has under 250,000 clones; about 81% are singletons. The source material was PBMCs. The receptors stem from a man in his forties or fifties in good health and CMV-seropositive.

In this sample, this clone turned up a few times. The chain is built from TRBV2 and TRBJ2-3; 7 nucleotides agree with TRBD2. CDR3 length: 14 residues. V gave up 7 bases and J gave up 2 bases; unmatched junction bases: 6. The germline V gene has CDR1 SNHLY and CDR2 FYNNEI. CDR3 amino acids: CASKGGSYTDTQYF. The CDR3 DNA sequence: TGTGCCAGCAAGGGCGGGAGCTACACAGATACGCAGTATTTT.

This chain connects TRBV6-1 to TRBJ1-2; D may be TRBD1 (5 bases). This CDR3 region has 16 residues. Trimming shortened V by 4 bases and J by 3 bases, and 18 bases separated the two germline ends. Per the germline V gene, CDR1 is MNHNS and CDR2 is SASEGT. The CDR3 loop is CASSVGGGLPDYGYTF. The CDR3 coding sequence is TGTGCCAGCAGTGTGGGGGGAGGCCTTCCCGACTATGGCTACACCTTC.